The rows below give T cell receptor beta chains drawn from one sample of a study of shared clonotypes between healthy human individuals. Assay used: immunoSEQ multiplex PCR; TCRdb lists only in-frame clones, some missing. The data show under 600,000 clones, roughly 97% seen once. The sequenced material came from naive CD4+ T cells sorted from blood. These TCRs come from a woman in her 30s in good health. Both conserved end residues are part of each CDR3. The D gene is left open where the match is weak. Clone size, where shown, is once, few, many, or a class for clones that have expanded.

V gene: TRBV18
J gene: TRBJ2-3
clone size: .
D gene: .
CDR3 protein: CASSPPSAPRDTQYF
CDR3 DNA: TGTGCCAGCTCACCACCGTCCGCCCCCAGGGATACGCAGTATTTT

V gene: TRBV27
J gene: TRBJ1-5
clone size: .
D gene: .
CDR3 protein: CASTTGLLPQHF
CDR3 DNA: TGTGCCAGCACCACCGGCCTATTGCCCCAGCATTTT

V gene: TRBV18
J gene: TRBJ2-7
clone size: once
D gene: TRBD2
CDR3 protein: CASSPGLAGVDEQYF
CDR3 DNA: TGTGCCAGCTCACCGGGACTAGCGGGAGTGGACGAGCAGTACTTC

V gene: TRBV13
J gene: TRBJ2-7
clone size: .
D gene: .
CDR3 protein: CASSSPQTGIGYEQYF
CDR3 DNA: TGTGCCAGCAGCTCTCCCCAAACAGGGATAGGCTACGAGCAGTACTTC

V gene: TRBV6-1
J gene: TRBJ1-2
clone size: .
D gene: .
CDR3 protein: CASSEAGGTYGYTF
CDR3 DNA: TGTGCCAGCAGTGAAGCCGGAGGAACCTATGGCTACACCTTC

V gene: TRBV4-2
J gene: TRBJ2-3
clone size: .
D gene: .
CDR3 protein: CASSQGGQGLDTQYF
CDR3 DNA: TGTGCCAGCAGCCAAGGGGGGCAGGGGTTGGATACGCAGTATTTT

V gene: TRBV2
J gene: TRBJ2-2
clone size: .
D gene: .
CDR3 protein: CASSDDPGWTGELFF
CDR3 DNA: TGTGCCAGCAGTGACGACCCGGGGTGGACCGGGGAGCTGTTTTTT

V gene: TRBV6-1
J gene: TRBJ2-3
clone size: .
D gene: .
CDR3 protein: CASGGGRSGANTQYF
CDR3 DNA: TGTGCCAGCGGCGGAGGGCGGAGTGGGGCTAATACGCAGTATTTT

V gene: TRBV29-1
J gene: TRBJ2-2
clone size: once
D gene: TRBD2
CDR3 protein: CSVGTSGTGELFF
CDR3 DNA: TGCAGCGTTGGGACTAGCGGTACCGGGGAGCTGTTTTTT

V gene: TRBV28
J gene: TRBJ2-7
clone size: .
D gene: .
CDR3 protein: CASSGGAFYEQYF
CDR3 DNA: TGTGCCAGCTCGGGGGGCGCGTTCTACGAGCAGTACTTC

V gene: TRBV6-5
J gene: TRBJ2-5
clone size: .
D gene: .
CDR3 protein: CASSLTVDGTQYF
CDR3 DNA: TGTGCCAGCAGCTTAACGGTCGATGGAACCCAGTACTTC

V gene: TRBV7-9
J gene: TRBJ1-1
clone size: .
D gene: .
CDR3 protein: CASSFYGGITEAFF
CDR3 DNA: TGTGCCAGCAGCTTTTACGGCGGTATCACTGAAGCTTTCTTT

V gene: TRBV2
J gene: TRBJ1-1
clone size: .
D gene: .
CDR3 protein: CASNVNSNTEAFF
CDR3 DNA: TGTGCCAGCAATGTTAACAGCAACACTGAAGCTTTCTTT

V gene: TRBV7-2
J gene: TRBJ1-6
clone size: .
D gene: .
CDR3 protein: CASSLALRSPLHF
CDR3 DNA: TGTGCCAGCAGCTTAGCGCTCCGGTCACCCCTCCACTTT

V gene: TRBV30
J gene: TRBJ1-5
clone size: .
D gene: TRBD1
CDR3 protein: CACQGASNQPQHF
CDR3 DNA: TGTGCCTGTCAGGGGGCTAGCAATCAGCCCCAGCATTTT